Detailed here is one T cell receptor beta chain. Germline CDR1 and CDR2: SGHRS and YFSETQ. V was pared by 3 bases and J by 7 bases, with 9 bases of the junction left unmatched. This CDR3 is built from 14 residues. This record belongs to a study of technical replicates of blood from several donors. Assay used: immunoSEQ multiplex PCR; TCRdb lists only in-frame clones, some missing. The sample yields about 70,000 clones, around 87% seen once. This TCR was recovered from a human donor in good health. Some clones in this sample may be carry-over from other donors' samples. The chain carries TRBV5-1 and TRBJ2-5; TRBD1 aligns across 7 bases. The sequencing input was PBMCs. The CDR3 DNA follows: TGCGCCAGCAGCTCGGGGACAGCCGAGGTGACCCAGTACTTC. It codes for CASSSGTAEVTQYF.